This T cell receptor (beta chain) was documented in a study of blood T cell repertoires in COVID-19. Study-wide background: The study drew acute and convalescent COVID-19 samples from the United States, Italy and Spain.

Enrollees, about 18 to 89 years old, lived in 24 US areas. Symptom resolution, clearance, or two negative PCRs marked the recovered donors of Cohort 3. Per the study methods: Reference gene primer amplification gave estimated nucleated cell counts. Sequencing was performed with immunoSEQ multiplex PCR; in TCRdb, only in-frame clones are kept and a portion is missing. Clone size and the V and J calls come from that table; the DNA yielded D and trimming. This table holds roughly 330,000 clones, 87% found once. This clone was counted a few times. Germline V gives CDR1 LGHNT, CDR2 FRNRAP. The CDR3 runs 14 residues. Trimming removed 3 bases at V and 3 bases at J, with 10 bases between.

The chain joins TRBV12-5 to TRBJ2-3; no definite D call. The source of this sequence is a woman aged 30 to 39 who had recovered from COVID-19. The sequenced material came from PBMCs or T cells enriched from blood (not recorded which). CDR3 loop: CASGFGTYTDTQYF. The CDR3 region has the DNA TGTGCTAGTGGTTTCGGTACTTATACAGATACGCAGTATTTT.